Below are 9 T cell receptor beta chains sequenced from a single sample in a study of beta chain features in type 1 diabetes. Every bit of the isolated RNA underwent reverse transcription, so sequencing read expressed TCRB transcripts. Using immunoSEQ multiplex PCR, the repertoire was profiled, and TCRdb retains in-frame clones only, with some absent. The data show hundreds of thousands of clones, roughly 15% seen once. The material sequenced was naive CD4+ T cells from blood. The receptors originated from a man between 18 and 35 years old in good health.

The gene calls are TRBV13 and TRBJ2-3; D is ambiguous. CDR3 length equals 12 residues. Germline V CDR1 and CDR2: PRHDT, FYEKMQ (reference sequence). Trimming removed 0 bases from V and 12 bases from J, with 10 bases in between. CDR3 sequence reads: CASSLGDIHQYF. CDR3 in DNA: TGTGCCAGCAGCTTAGGAGACATCCACCAGTATTTT.

This clone was detected only a few times. CDR3 bases: TGTGCCAGCAGCTTAGCGCGTGAAGGACAGGGTAATGGCTACACCTTC. Translating gives CASSLAREGQGNGYTF. The chain couples TRBV7-2 to TRBJ1-2, with 8 bases fitting TRBD1. V lost 0 bases and J lost 6; bases outside the gene matches: 9. Germline V CDR1 and CDR2: SGHTA, FQGNSA. CDR3 size: 16 residues.

Notes on this clone: Its ends do not fully match the called genes, so a read error is possible. The rearrangement links TRBV9 to TRBJ2-3, with D tentatively TRBD1 (6 bases). The CDR3 loop spans 16 amino acids. In germline, CDR1 is SGDLS, CDR2 YYNGEE. CDR3 bases: TGTGCCAGCAGCGCGAAGCAGGGGATGAACACAAATACGCAGTATTTT. This sequence encodes CASSAKQGMNTNTQYF.

V is TRBV10-3 and J is TRBJ1-1; 7 bases align to TRBD1. Trimming cost V 6 bases and J 1 base; bases outside gene matches: 14. This CDR3 is 17 amino acids long. Germline loops: CDR1 ENHRY, CDR2 SYGVKD. CDR3 coding DNA: TGTGCCATCAGAGCGATCACAGGGGCGCCTCGGAACACTGAAGCTTTCTTT. This sequence encodes CAIRAITGAPRNTEAFF.

The V and J genes are TRBV4-2 and TRBJ2-5; TRBD2 matches at 10 bases. The germline CDR1 and CDR2 sequences are LGHNA and YNFKEQ. The CDR3 has 16 amino acids. V was clipped by 2 bases and J by 1 base; unmatched bases: 4. The DNA of the CDR3 is TGTGCCAGCAGCCAACCTAGCGGGGGAGCCCAAGAGACCCAGTACTTC. As protein: CASSQPSGGAQETQYF.

This rearrangement joins TRBV7-2 to TRBJ2-3; D not certain. CDR1 is SGHTA and CDR2 is FQGNSA in the germline V gene. The germline V and J ends were trimmed by 3 bases and 10 bases, with 14 bases remaining between them. This CDR3 spans 13 amino acids. Here the CDR3 reads CASSFLVQEAQYF. The CDR3 nucleotides are TGTGCCAGCAGCTTCCTAGTGCAAGAGGCGCAGTATTTT.

This clone has more than one count but fewer than ten. The rearrangement uses TRBV27 and TRBJ2-5; TRBD2 agrees at 11 bases. Looked up from germline, CDR1 is MNHEY and CDR2 is SMNVEV (reference sequence). The V and J ends lost 4 bases and 1 base, in that order; junction bases with no gene match: 8. This CDR3 is 17 amino acids long. Here the CDR3 DNA reads TGTGCCAGCAGTTCGGAAAGTAGCGGGAGGGCCCAAGAGACCCAGTACTTC. Translated, it gives CASSSESSGRAQETQYF.

The V gene is TRBV23-1, the J gene TRBJ1-1; 9 bases map to TRBD1. TRBV23-1 counts as an open reading frame of uncertain function. Trimming removed 3 bases from V and 5 bases from J; junction bases left unmatched: 7. The CDR3 sequence is 15 residues long. The CDR3: CASSHRDREETEAFF. The DNA of the CDR3 is TGCGCCAGCAGTCACCGGGACAGGGAAGAGACTGAAGCTTTCTTT.

This clone was observed a handful of times. The chain employs TRBV5-6 and TRBJ2-7; D not resolved. The V gene's germline CDR1 is SGHDT and CDR2 YYEEEE. The CDR3 covers 15 residues. The V and J ends lost 0 bases and 3 bases respectively, with 13 bases between them. CDR3 bases: TGTGCCAGCAGCTTGGAATCCAAAGCGAACTACGAGCAGTACTTC. Translated, it gives CASSLESKANYEQYF. The full variable domain, completed using reference TRBV5-6 and TRBJ2-7, is DAGVTQSPTHLIKTRGQQVTLRCSPKSGHDTVSWYQQALGQGPQFIFQYYEEEERQRGNFPDRFSGHQFPNYSSELNVNALLLGDSALYLCASSLESKANYEQYFGPGTRLTVT.